This TCR beta chain was recovered during a study of identical twins. This clonotype occurred many times. As yet, its antigen is unknown. Study-wide results and caveats: The models gave estimates that fell short of the out-of-frame TCR alpha sharing seen in monozygotic twins. For zero-insertion analyses, partial confounding could come from invariant MAIT and iNKT cells.

Unique molecular identifiers were present on the cDNA, which also gained a universal primer site by template switching. MiXCR, applied by TCRdb to the 5' RACE reads, yields one record per CDR3 protein. This sample has roughly 690,000 distinct CDR3 sequences, with approximately 6.1% found just once. Germline V CDR1 and CDR2: SGDLS, YYNGEE. The CDR3 totals 14 residues. The V end was cut by 3 bases, the J end by 1 base, with 10 bases between. Healthy Caucasians were all of the donors. The chain is built from TRBV9 and TRBJ1-1, with a tentative D call TRBD1 (5 bases). The sample comprised naive T cells sorted from blood. The sequence derives from a man younger than 35 in good health. This CDR3 is CASSARVGNTEAFF. For the CDR3, the DNA is TGTGCCAGCAGCGCCAGGGTCGGGAACACTGAAGCTTTCTTT.